The source of this T cell receptor (beta chain) is a study of response to subunit inactivated influenza vaccine. Study conclusions and caveats: There was a suggestion from the authors that each seasonal influenza vaccination recruits few new T cells.

Looked up from germline, CDR1 is SQVTM and CDR2 is ANQGSEA. This CDR3 has 15 amino acids. Trimming at V came to 6 bases and at J to 2 bases, leaving 8 bases not matched to a gene. TCRdb fed the RT-PCR reads into MiXCR, producing one record per CDR3 protein. The sample includes 710,000 or so distinct CDR3 sequences, roughly 14% of them seen just once. Of note for this clonotype: Its target is unknown.

The TCR was taken from a man in his forties or fifties who received an inactivated influenza vaccine. The input for sequencing was PBMCs from blood, taken approximately 12 days after vaccination. The V gene is TRBV29-1, the J gene TRBJ1-3; TRBD1 matches at 9 bases. The DNA for the CDR3 is TGCAGCGTCATGGACAGGGGAAACCCTGGAAACACCATATATTTT. It specifies CSVMDRGNPGNTIYF.